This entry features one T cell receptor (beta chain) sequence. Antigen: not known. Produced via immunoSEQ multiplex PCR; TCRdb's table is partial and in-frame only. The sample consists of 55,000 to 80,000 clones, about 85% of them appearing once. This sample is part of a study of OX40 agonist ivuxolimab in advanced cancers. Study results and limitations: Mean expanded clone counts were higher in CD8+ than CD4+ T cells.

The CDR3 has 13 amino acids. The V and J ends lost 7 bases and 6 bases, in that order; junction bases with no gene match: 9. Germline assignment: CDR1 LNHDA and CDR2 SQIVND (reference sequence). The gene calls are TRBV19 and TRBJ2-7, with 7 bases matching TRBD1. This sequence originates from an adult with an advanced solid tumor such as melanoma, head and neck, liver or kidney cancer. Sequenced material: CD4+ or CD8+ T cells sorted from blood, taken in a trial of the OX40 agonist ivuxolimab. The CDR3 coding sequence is TGTGCCAGTAAACCGGGACAGAGTCGCGAGCAGTACTTC. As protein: CASKPGQSREQYF.